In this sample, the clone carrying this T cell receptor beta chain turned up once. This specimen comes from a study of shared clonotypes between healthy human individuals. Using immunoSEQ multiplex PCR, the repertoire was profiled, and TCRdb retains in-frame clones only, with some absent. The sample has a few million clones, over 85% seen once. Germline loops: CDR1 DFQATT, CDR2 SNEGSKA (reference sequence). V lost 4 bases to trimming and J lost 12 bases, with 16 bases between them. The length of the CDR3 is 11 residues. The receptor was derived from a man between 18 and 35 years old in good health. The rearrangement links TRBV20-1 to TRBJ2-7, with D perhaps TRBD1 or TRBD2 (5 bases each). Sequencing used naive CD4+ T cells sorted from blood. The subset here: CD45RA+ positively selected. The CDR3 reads CSANTAEGSYF. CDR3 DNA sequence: TGCAGTGCTAACACCGCCGAGGGGTCGTACTTC.